This TCR beta chain was captured in a study of metastatic and nonmetastatic thyroid tumors. This clone was observed many times. Among the patients, none had received any treatment before thyroid surgery. Trimming stripped 6 bases from V and 0 bases from J, with 17 bases between. From germline, CDR1 is LNHDA and CDR2 SQIVND (reference sequence). CDR3 size: 16 residues. TCRdb reassembled clones from the PCR reads with MiXCR. The data contain over 20,000 clones, around 30% of them singletons. Sample: blood. The source is a female donor with papillary thyroid cancer or a benign thyroid nodule (not recorded which). Some clones in this sample may be carry-over from other donors' samples. The chain recombines TRBV19 with TRBJ1-1, with D tentatively TRBD1 (6 bases). DNA for the CDR3: TGTGCCAGTAGATCGCCAGGGGACCCCATGAACACTGAAGCTTTCTTT. This gives the protein CASRSPGDPMNTEAFF.